The 5 T cell receptor beta chains given below trace back to one sample, sequenced in a study of T cells in Graves' hyperthyroidism and ophthalmopathy. Amplification yielded TCR beta CDR3 regions, with RNA transcripts as the source. A first-round RT-PCR of the TCR CDR3 used the HTBI primer set. TCRdb called the multiplex PCR reads again in MiXCR, with one record for every CDR3 protein. Found here are 360,000 or so distinct CDR3 sequences, roughly 15% of them singletons; the top ten hold approximately 19%. Sample: blood. The receptors originated from a woman aged 60-75 years with Graves' ophthalmopathy.

This clonotype was detected many times. At one end, the junction sequence differs from germline, possibly due to a read error. The J gene is TRBJ2-5, the V gene TRBV9; 10 bases align to TRBD2. This CDR3 contains 14 residues. Per the germline V gene, CDR1 is SGDLS and CDR2 is YYNGEE. For the CDR3, the DNA is TGTGCCAGCAGTGTAGCGGGAGGTCAAGAGACCCAGTACTTC. It translates to CASSVAGGQETQYF.

In this sample, this clonotype turned up many times. V usage is TRBV11-2 and J usage is TRBJ2-5, with D perhaps matching TRBD1 or TRBD2 (9 bases each). Germline V CDR1 and CDR2: SGHAT, FQNNGV. The CDR3 runs 15 residues. V lost 5 bases and J lost 5, with 18 bases in between. The CDR3 reads CASSLPSGTGETQYF. In nucleotides, the CDR3 is TGTGCCAGCAGCCTCCCTAGCGGGACAGGGGAGACCCAGTACTTC.

This clonotype was detected many times. V and J are TRBV30 and TRBJ2-3; TRBD2 matches 12 bases. V shed 2 bases and J 4 bases; nucleotides not matched to a gene: 4. Germline V gene lookup returns CDR1 GTSNPN and CDR2 SVGIG (reference sequence). The CDR3 contains 15 residues. This CDR3 is CAWSTTSGSSDTQYF. CDR3 in DNA: TGTGCCTGGAGTACGACTAGCGGGAGCTCAGATACGCAGTATTTT. Using reference TRBV30 and TRBJ2-3 for the parts outside the CDR3, the full variable domain is SQTIHQWPATLVQPVGSPLSLECTVEGTSNPNLYWYRQAAGRGLQLLFYSVGIGQISSEVPQNLSASRPQDRQFILSSKKLLLSDSGFYLCAWSTTSGSSDTQYFGPGTRLTVL.

For the CDR3, the DNA is TGTGCCAGCAGGGCGGTGGCAGGGAACACTGAAGCTTTCTTT. Translating it yields CASRAVAGNTEAFF. The V call is TRBV12-3 or TRBV12-4, the J call TRBJ1-1; D gene uncertain. This CDR3 is 14 amino acids long. Trimming took 6 bases from V and 1 from J, leaving 12 bases between them.

This clonotype was seen at least ten times. The J gene is TRBJ2-3, the V gene TRBV20-1; 9 positions agree with TRBD2. The trim removed 6 bases at V and 2 bases at J, leaving 12 bases unmatched. The CDR3 totals 16 residues. Germline V gene lookup returns CDR1 DFQATT and CDR2 SNEGSKA (reference sequence). CDR3 nucleotide sequence: TGCAGTGCCTTCTTTGATGGCGGGAGGGTCACAGATACGCAGTATTTT. Amino acids: CSAFFDGGRVTDTQYF.